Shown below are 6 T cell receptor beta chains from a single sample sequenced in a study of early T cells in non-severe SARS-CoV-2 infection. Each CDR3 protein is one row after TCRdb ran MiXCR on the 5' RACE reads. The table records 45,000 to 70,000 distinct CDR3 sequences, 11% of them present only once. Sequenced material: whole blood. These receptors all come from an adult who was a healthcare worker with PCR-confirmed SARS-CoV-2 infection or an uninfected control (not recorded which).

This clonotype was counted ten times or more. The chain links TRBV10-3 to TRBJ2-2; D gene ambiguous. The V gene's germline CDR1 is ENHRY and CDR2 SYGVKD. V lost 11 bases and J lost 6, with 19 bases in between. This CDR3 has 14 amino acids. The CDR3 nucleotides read TGTGCCGTCGGTGTTGGTACCTCTCCCGGGGAGCTGTTTTTT. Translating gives CAVGVGTSPGELFF.

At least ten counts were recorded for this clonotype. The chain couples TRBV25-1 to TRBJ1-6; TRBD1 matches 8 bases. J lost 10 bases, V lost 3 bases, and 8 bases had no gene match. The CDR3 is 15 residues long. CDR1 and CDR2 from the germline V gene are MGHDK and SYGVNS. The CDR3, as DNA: TGTGCCAGCAGTGAGGGGACAGGAGGTCTCTCACCCCTCCACTTT. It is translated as CASSEGTGGLSPLHF.

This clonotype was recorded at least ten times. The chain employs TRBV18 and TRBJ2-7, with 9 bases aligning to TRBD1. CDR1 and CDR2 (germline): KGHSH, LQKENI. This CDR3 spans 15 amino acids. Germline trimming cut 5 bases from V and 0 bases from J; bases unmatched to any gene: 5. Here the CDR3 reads CASSSRTGASYEQYF. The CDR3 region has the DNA TGTGCCAGCTCATCACGGACAGGGGCCTCCTACGAGCAGTACTTC.

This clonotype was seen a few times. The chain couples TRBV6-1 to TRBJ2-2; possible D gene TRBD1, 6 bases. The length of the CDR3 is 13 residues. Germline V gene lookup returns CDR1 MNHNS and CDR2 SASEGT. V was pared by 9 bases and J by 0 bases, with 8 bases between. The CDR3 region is CASGQSNTGELFF. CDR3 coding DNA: TGTGCCAGTGGACAGTCGAACACCGGGGAGCTGTTTTTT.

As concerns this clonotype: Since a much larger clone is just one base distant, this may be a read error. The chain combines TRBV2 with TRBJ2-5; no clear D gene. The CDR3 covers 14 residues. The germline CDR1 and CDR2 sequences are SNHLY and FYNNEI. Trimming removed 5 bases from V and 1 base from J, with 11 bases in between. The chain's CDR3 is CASSPRNSQETQYF. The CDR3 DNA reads TGTGCCAGCAGTCCCCGGAACTCCCAAGAGACCCAGTACTTC.

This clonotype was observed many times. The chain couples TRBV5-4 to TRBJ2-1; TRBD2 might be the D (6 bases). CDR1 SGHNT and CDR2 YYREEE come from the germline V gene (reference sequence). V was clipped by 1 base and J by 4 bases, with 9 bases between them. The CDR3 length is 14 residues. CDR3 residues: CASSLRTTYNEQFF. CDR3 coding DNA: TGTGCCAGCAGCTTGAGGACTACGTACAATGAGCAGTTCTTC.